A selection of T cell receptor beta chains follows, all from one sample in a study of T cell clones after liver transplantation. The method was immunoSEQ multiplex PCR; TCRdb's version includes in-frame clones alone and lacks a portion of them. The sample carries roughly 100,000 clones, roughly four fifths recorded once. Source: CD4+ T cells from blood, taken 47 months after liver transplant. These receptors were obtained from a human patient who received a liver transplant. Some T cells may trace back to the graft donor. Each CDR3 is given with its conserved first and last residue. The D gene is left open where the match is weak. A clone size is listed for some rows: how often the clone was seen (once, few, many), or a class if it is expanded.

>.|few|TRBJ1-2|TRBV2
CASSPQEGGYTF
TGTGCCAGCAGTCCCCAAGAAGGAGGCTACACCTTC
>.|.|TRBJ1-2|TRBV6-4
CASSGPGGSSGYTF
TGTGCCAGCAGTGGACCGGGCGGCAGTTCAGGCTACACCTTC
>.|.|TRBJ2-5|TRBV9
CASSGTPRGGLETQYF
TGTGCCAGCAGCGGTACCCCAAGGGGCGGGTTGGAGACCCAGTACTTC
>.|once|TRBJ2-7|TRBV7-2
CASSLLGYEQYF
TGTGCCAGCAGCTTACTGGGGTACGAGCAGTACTTC
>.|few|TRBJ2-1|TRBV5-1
CASSLEVGSLGYNEQFF
TGCGCCAGCAGCTTGGAGGTGGGGTCCCTTGGGTACAATGAGCAGTTCTTC
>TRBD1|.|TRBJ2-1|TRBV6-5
CASSPGTGARNEQFF
TGTGCCAGCAGCCCCGGGACAGGGGCGCGGAATGAGCAGTTCTTC
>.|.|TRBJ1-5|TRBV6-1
CASSEFAPFDRSFSNQPQHF
TGTGCCAGCAGTGAATTCGCCCCGTTTGACAGGTCATTTAGCAATCAGCCCCAGCATTTT
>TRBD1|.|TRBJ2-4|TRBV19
CASSDTGGAKNIQYF
TGTGCCAGTAGCGACACAGGGGGAGCCAAAAACATTCAGTACTTC
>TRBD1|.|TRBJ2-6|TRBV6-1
CATGTGTTGANVLTF
TGCGCTACCGGGACAGGGACTACCGGGGCCAACGTCCTGACTTTC
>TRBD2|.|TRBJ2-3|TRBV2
CAGGLAGTDTQYF
TGTGCCGGGGGACTAGCGGGAACAGATACGCAGTATTTT
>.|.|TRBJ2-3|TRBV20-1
CSARKEDTQYF
TGCAGTGCTAGGAAAGAGGATACGCAGTATTTT
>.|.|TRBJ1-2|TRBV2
CASSGLYGYTF
TGTGCCAGCAGCGGGTTGTATGGCTACACCTTC
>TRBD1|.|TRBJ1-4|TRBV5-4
CASSFRGVNEKLFF
TGTGCCAGCAGCTTCAGGGGGGTCAATGAAAAACTGTTTTTT
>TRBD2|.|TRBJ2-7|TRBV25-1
CASSEFRAGGRHEQYF
TGTGCCAGCAGTGAATTCAGAGCGGGAGGGCGGCACGAGCAGTACTTC
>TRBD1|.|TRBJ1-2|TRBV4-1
CASSQVPGQGGYGYTF
TGCGCCAGCAGCCAGGTACCGGGACAGGGAGGGTATGGCTACACCTTC
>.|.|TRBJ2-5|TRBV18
CASSPQQQETQYF
TGTGCCAGCTCACCACAGCAACAAGAGACCCAGTACTTC
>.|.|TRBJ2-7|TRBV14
CASSPGLRSSYEQYF
TGTGCCAGCAGCCCGGGACTGAGGAGCTCCTACGAGCAGTACTTC
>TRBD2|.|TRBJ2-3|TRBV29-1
CSVEETGGTDTQYF
TGCAGCGTTGAAGAGACGGGGGGGACAGATACGCAGTATTTT
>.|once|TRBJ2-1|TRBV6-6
CASTAGDEQFF
TGTGCCAGCACGGCGGGTGATGAGCAGTTCTTC
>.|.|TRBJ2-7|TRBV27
CASSTSTKTYEQYF
TGTGCCAGCAGCACATCTACGAAAACCTACGAGCAGTACTTC
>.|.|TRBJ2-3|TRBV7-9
CASSLAASTDTQYF
TGTGCCAGCAGCTTAGCAGCTAGCACAGATACGCAGTATTTT
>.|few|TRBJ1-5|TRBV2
CASSKELGEQPQHF
TGTGCCAGCAGTAAGGAGTTGGGGGAGCAGCCCCAGCATTTT
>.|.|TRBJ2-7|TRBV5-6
CASSLLSGTYEQYF
TGTGCCAGCAGCTTGTTAAGCGGTACCTACGAGCAGTACTTC
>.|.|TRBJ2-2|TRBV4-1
CASSQELRDTGELFF
TGCGCCAGCAGCCAAGAATTGAGGGACACCGGGGAGCTGTTTTTT
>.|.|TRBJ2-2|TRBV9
CASSADRNTGELFF
TGTGCCAGCAGCGCGGACAGGAACACCGGGGAGCTGTTTTTT
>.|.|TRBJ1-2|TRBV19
CASSTLEGGYTF
TGTGCCAGTAGTACATTGGAGGGAGGCTACACCTTC
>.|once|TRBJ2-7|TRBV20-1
CSARGNEQYF
TGCAGTGCTAGAGGGAACGAGCAGTACTTC
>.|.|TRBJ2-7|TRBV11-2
CASSLNIRGSEQYF
TGTGCCAGCAGCTTAAATATCAGGGGTTCCGAGCAGTACTTC
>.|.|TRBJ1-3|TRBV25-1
CASRDFSGNTIYF
TGTGCCAGCAGGGACTTCTCTGGAAACACCATATATTTT
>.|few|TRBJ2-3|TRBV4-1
CASSQGLAGRQVTQYF
TGCGCCAGCAGCCAAGGCCTGGCAGGGAGACAGGTTACGCAGTATTTT
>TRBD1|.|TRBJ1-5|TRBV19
CASSQDRGRGQPQHF
TGTGCCAGTAGCCAGGACAGGGGGCGGGGTCAGCCCCAGCATTTT
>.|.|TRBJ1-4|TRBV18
CASSEAREKLFF
TGTGCCAGCTCAGAGGCTCGTGAAAAACTGTTTTTT
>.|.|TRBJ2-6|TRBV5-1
CASSLMSGANVLTF
TGCGCCAGCAGCTTGATGTCTGGGGCCAACGTCCTGACTTTC
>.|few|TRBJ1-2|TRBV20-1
CSARGDGYTF
TGCAGTGCTAGGGGGGATGGCTACACCTTC
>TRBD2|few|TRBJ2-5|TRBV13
CASSFRTSGTIQETQYF
TGTGCCAGCAGCTTCCGGACTAGCGGGACTATCCAAGAGACCCAGTACTTC
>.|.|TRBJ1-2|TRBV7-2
CASSLWDSGYGYTF
TGTGCCAGCAGCTTATGGGATTCGGGCTATGGCTACACCTTC
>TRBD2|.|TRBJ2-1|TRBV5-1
CASSPGGTYNEQFF
TGCGCCAGCAGCCCGGGAGGGACCTACAATGAGCAGTTCTTC
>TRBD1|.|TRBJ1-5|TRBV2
CASRGQVVSGSQPQHF
TGTGCCAGCCGGGGACAGGTGGTGAGTGGGAGTCAGCCCCAGCATTTT
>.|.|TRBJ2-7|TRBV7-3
CASSFGPGRHEQYF
TGTGCCAGCAGTTTCGGCCCGGGTCGACACGAGCAGTACTTC
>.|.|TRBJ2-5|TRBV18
CASSLPGLDTETQYF
TGTGCCAGCTCACTCCCGGGCCTTGACACGGAGACCCAGTACTTC
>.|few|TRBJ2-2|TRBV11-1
CASSLVRNTGELFF
TGTGCCAGCAGCTTAGTCAGGAACACCGGGGAGCTGTTTTTT
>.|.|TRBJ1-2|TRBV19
CASSPQASRKWASNYGYTF
TGTGCCAGTAGCCCACAAGCCTCCAGGAAATGGGCTTCTAACTATGGCTACACCTTC
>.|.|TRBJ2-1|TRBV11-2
CASSLELGRDEQFF
TGTGCCAGCAGCTTAGAATTAGGGCGGGATGAGCAGTTCTTC
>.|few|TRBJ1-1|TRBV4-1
CASSQTGGNTEAFF
TGCGCCAGCAGCCAGACAGGCGGTAACACTGAAGCTTTCTTT
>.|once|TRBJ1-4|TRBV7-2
CASSLGSGSRAYSEKLFF
TGTGCCAGCAGCTTAGGATCTGGGTCAAGGGCCTATAGTGAAAAACTGTTTTTT
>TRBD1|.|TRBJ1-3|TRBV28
CATGGSGNTIYF
TGTGCCACAGGGGGTTCTGGAAACACCATATATTTT
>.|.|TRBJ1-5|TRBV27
CASSLGLRGGWNQPQHF
TGTGCCAGCAGTTTAGGACTTCGCGGGGGTTGGAATCAGCCCCAGCATTTT
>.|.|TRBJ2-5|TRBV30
CAWSVMGAGTQYF
TGTGCCTGGAGTGTAATGGGGGCTGGGACCCAGTACTTC
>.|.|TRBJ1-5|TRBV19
CASSIGGGGQPQHF
TGTGCCAGTAGTATAGGAGGGGGTGGCCAGCCCCAGCATTTT
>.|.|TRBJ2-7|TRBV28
CASTPRGRGTHYEQYF
TGTGCCAGCACCCCCCGGGGCAGGGGCACCCACTACGAGCAGTACTTC
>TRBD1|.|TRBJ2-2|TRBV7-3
CASSLPPGQHTGELFF
TGTGCCAGCAGCTTACCCCCGGGACAGCACACCGGGGAGCTGTTTTTT
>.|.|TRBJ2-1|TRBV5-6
CASSFRDRYNEQFF
TGTGCCAGCAGCTTCCGGGACCGCTACAATGAGCAGTTCTTC
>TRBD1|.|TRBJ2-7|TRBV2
CASRNPDRGPMEQYF
TGTGCCAGCAGAAATCCGGACAGGGGGCCCATGGAGCAGTACTTC
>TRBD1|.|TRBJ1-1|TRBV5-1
CASSLQGRGWTEAFF
TGCGCCAGCAGCTTACAGGGGCGCGGGTGGACTGAAGCTTTCTTT
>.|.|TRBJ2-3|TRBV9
CASSEEASTDTQYF
TGTGCCAGCAGCGAAGAAGCTAGCACAGATACGCAGTATTTT
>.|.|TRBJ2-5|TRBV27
CASRGFGEETQYF
TGTGCCAGCCGGGGGTTTGGGGAAGAGACCCAGTACTTC
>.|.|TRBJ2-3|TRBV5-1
CASSLGGNTDTQYF
TGCGCCAGCAGCTTGGGCGGAAACACAGATACGCAGTATTTT